This is a list of T cell receptor beta chains from one sample in a study of T cells in tumors after PD-1 blockade. Assay used: immunoSEQ multiplex PCR; TCRdb lists only in-frame clones, some missing. The sample has some 47,000 clones; 79% are singletons. The sample here was PBMCs, taken before anti-PD-1 treatment. The receptors here all came from a human donor with basal cell carcinoma. The CDR3 runs from the conserved cysteine through the conserved F or W. D genes are given only for firm matches. A clone size is listed for some rows: how often the clone was seen (once, few, many), or a class if it is expanded.

V	J	size	D	DNA	CDR3
TRBV3-1/TRBV3-2	TRBJ1-1	NA	TRBD1	TGTGCCAGCAGCCAAGATAGGACAGGGGCAAAGAACACTGAAGCTTTCTTT	CASSQDRTGAKNTEAFF
TRBV27	TRBJ1-5	NA	TRBD1	TGTGCCAGCAGCAGGACAGGGGGCGAGGTTCAGCCCCAGCATTTT	CASSRTGGEVQPQHF
TRBV25-1	TRBJ1-1	NA	NA	TGTGCCAGCAGTGAGGGGCGGCTAGAAGCTTTCTTT	CASSEGRLEAFF
TRBV28	TRBJ1-1	NA	NA	TGTGCCAGCAGTTTTCTCGGAGGGAGGGCATCGCTTGAAGCTTTCTTT	CASSFLGGRASLEAFF
TRBV20-1	TRBJ2-3	NA	NA	TGCAGTGCTAGGAGAGATACGCAGTATTTT	CSARRDTQYF
TRBV6-1	TRBJ2-5	NA	NA	TGTGCCAGCAGTGAACGGCGCCAATTACAAGAGACCCAGTACTTC	CASSERRQLQETQYF
TRBV5-1	TRBJ1-1	NA	NA	TGCGCCAGCAGCTACGGACAGCGAGTGAACACTGAAGCTTTCTTT	CASSYGQRVNTEAFF
TRBV18	TRBJ1-5	NA	TRBD1	TGTGCCAGCTCACCCCAACAGGGGGGGAATCAGCCCCAGCATTTT	CASSPQQGGNQPQHF
TRBV4-1	TRBJ2-1	NA	TRBD2	TGCGCCAGCAGCCAAGATCGTGGGAGGGACCTCTTCTTC	CASSQDRGRDLFF
TRBV7-3	TRBJ2-7	NA	NA	TGTGCCAGCAGCTTAAAAGGGGGCGAAGTAGCGGGGACCCCCTACGAGCAGTACTTC	CASSLKGGEVAGTPYEQYF
TRBV18	TRBJ2-4	NA	NA	TGTGCCAGCTCACCACACACTGGGGACATTCAGTACTTC	CASSPHTGDIQYF
TRBV9	TRBJ2-4	NA	TRBD1	TGTGCCAGCAGCGTAGATGCAGGGGGCGAAAACATTCAGTACTTC	CASSVDAGGENIQYF
TRBV7-6	TRBJ2-5	NA	TRBD2	TGTGCCAGCAGCGTACGAGGACTAGCGGGAGGCGCGCTCCAAGAGACCCAGTACTTC	CASSVRGLAGGALQETQYF
TRBV28	TRBJ2-2	NA	TRBD2	TGTGCCAGGCCGTTGAAAGGCGGGGGAAATAACACCGGGGAGCTGTTTTTT	CARPLKGGGNNTGELFF
TRBV23-1	TRBJ2-1	once	NA	TGCGCCAGCAGTCAACCCGGCTACAATGAGCAGTTCTTC	CASSQPGYNEQFF
TRBV27	TRBJ1-4	NA	TRBD1	TGTGCCAGCAGTCAGGGGGGGGAAAAACTGTTTTTT	CASSQGGEKLFF
TRBV5-5	TRBJ1-1	once	NA	TGTGCCAGCATGAGCTTCCCAACTGAAGCTTTCTTT	CASMSFPTEAFF
TRBV7-2	TRBJ2-7	NA	NA	TGTGCCAGCAGCTTAGACAGGATGTACGAGCAGTACTTC	CASSLDRMYEQYF
TRBV2	TRBJ1-4	NA	TRBD1	TGTGCCAGCAGCCTTACGCAGGGGGCTGGCGAAAAACTGTTTTTT	CASSLTQGAGEKLFF
TRBV5-6	TRBJ1-5	NA	NA	TGTGCCAGCAGCTTATGGGGAAGCAATCAGCCCCAGCATTTT	CASSLWGSNQPQHF
TRBV7-9	TRBJ1-2	NA	NA	TGTGCCAGCAGCTATGGGGAGAACTATGGCTACACCTTC	CASSYGENYGYTF
TRBV7-9	TRBJ2-3	NA	NA	TGTGCCAGCAGCTCTTGGGTCCTCACAGATACGCAGTATTTT	CASSSWVLTDTQYF
TRBV12-3/TRBV12-4	TRBJ2-1	once	TRBD2	TGTGCCAGCAGTGGACTAGTTTGCGCGTTCTTC	CASSGLVCAFF
TRBV19	TRBJ1-2	NA	NA	TGTGCCAGTAGTATACCCCCCCAGGGATATGGCTACACCTTC	CASSIPPQGYGYTF
TRBV5-1	TRBJ2-1	once	TRBD2	TGCGCCAGCAGCTCAGGGACTAGCGGAAATGAGCAGTTCTTC	CASSSGTSGNEQFF
TRBV5-6	TRBJ1-2	NA	NA	TGTGCCAGCAGCTTGGAGGCCGGAGCTAACTATGGCTACACCTTC	CASSLEAGANYGYTF
TRBV14	TRBJ1-6	NA	NA	TGTGCCAGCAGCCGTGGGACCGGCGGGCGTTCACCCCTCCACTTT	CASSRGTGGRSPLHF
TRBV29-1	TRBJ2-5	NA	NA	TGCAGCGTTGGAGGGCGCAGGGGCAACCAAGAGACCCAGTACTTC	CSVGGRRGNQETQYF
TRBV5-4	TRBJ2-1	once	NA	TGTGCCAGCAGCTTGGACGGCGATGAGCAGTTCTTC	CASSLDGDEQFF
TRBV10-3	TRBJ2-1	NA	TRBD2	TGTGCCATCAGTGAGTCGTCTAGCGGGGGGAATGAGCAGTTCTTC	CAISESSSGGNEQFF
TRBV3-1/TRBV3-2	TRBJ2-3	once	NA	TGTGCCAGCAGCCCGCCACTAGGCTGGGACACAGATACGCAGTATTTT	CASSPPLGWDTDTQYF
TRBV9	TRBJ2-1	NA	TRBD2	TGTGCCAGCAGCTCCGGGGGGAGCTCCTACAATGAGCAGTTCTTC	CASSSGGSSYNEQFF
TRBV27	TRBJ2-6	NA	NA	TGTGCCAGCAGTCTACAGGGTAGGATTGATGGGGCCAACGTCCTGACTTTC	CASSLQGRIDGANVLTF
TRBV30	TRBJ2-1	once	NA	TGTGCCTGGAGTTATCCGATTCCACGGTACAATGAGCAGTTCTTC	CAWSYPIPRYNEQFF
TRBV27	TRBJ2-3	NA	NA	TGTGCCAGCAGTTCCCCCACGACAGATACGCAGTATTTT	CASSSPTTDTQYF
TRBV5-1	TRBJ2-7	NA	NA	TGCGCCAGCAGCTTGGGTCAGGGGGGCGCCTACGAGCAGTACTTC	CASSLGQGGAYEQYF
TRBV29-1	TRBJ1-2	NA	NA	TGCAGCGTCGACCCACAGACTAACTATGGCTACACCTTC	CSVDPQTNYGYTF
TRBV3-1/TRBV3-2	TRBJ1-2	NA	NA	TGTGCCAGCAGCCAGATCGCTGGCGCTGGCTACACCTTC	CASSQIAGAGYTF
TRBV2	TRBJ1-5	few	NA	TGTGCCAGCAGTGAGAAAGGTAACAATCAGCCCCAGCATTTT	CASSEKGNNQPQHF
TRBV27	TRBJ2-7	few	NA	TGTGCCAGCAGGATGACAACCAACTCCTACGAGCAGTACTTC	CASRMTTNSYEQYF
TRBV2	TRBJ2-5	NA	NA	TGTGCCAGCAGTGACTCCCAGGCCGAAGAGACCCAGTACTTC	CASSDSQAEETQYF
TRBV5-4	TRBJ2-5	NA	NA	TGTGCCAGCCATCTGAGGGGGGAGACCCAGTACTTC	CASHLRGETQYF
TRBV2	TRBJ2-1	NA	NA	TGTGCCAGCAGAATTCAATGGTCGAGCCAGGGGCAGTTCTTC	CASRIQWSSQGQFF
TRBV7-9	TRBJ1-3	few	TRBD1	TGTGCCAGCAGCATTGACAGGGGGCAAGGAAACACCATATATTTT	CASSIDRGQGNTIYF
TRBV30	TRBJ1-2	NA	NA	TGTGCCTGGAGGGAGGGCAACTATGGCTACACCTTC	CAWREGNYGYTF
TRBV7-3	TRBJ2-1	NA	TRBD2	TGTGCCAGCAGCCAGACTAGCGCGAACAATGAGCAGTTCTTC	CASSQTSANNEQFF
TRBV18	TRBJ1-2	NA	NA	TGTGCCAGCTCACCCAGTTTGGGTGGCTACACCTTC	CASSPSLGGYTF
TRBV28	TRBJ2-1	NA	NA	TGTGCCAGCATTCCCCATGGGGCCACCTACAATGAGCAGTTCTTC	CASIPHGATYNEQFF
TRBV19	TRBJ2-1	NA	NA	TGTGCCAGTAGAATTAGCGATCTCTCCTACAATGAGCAGTTCTTC	CASRISDLSYNEQFF
TRBV6-5	TRBJ2-5	NA	TRBD1	TGTGCCAGCAGAACAGGGGGCATAGAGACCCAGTACTTC	CASRTGGIETQYF
TRBV20-1	TRBJ2-2	NA	NA	TGCAGTGCCAACTACGCCGGGGAGCTGTTTTTT	CSANYAGELFF
TRBV28	TRBJ2-5	NA	TRBD1	TGTGCCAGCAGTTTAAGTGGACAGGGCTACCAAGAGACCCAGTACTTC	CASSLSGQGYQETQYF
TRBV19	TRBJ1-2	NA	NA	TGTGCCAGTAGACTAAGAACAGGCGAGTACTATGGCTACACCTTC	CASRLRTGEYYGYTF
TRBV19	TRBJ1-1	NA	NA	TGTGCCAGTAGTATAGTAACCAACACTGAAGCTTTCTTT	CASSIVTNTEAFF